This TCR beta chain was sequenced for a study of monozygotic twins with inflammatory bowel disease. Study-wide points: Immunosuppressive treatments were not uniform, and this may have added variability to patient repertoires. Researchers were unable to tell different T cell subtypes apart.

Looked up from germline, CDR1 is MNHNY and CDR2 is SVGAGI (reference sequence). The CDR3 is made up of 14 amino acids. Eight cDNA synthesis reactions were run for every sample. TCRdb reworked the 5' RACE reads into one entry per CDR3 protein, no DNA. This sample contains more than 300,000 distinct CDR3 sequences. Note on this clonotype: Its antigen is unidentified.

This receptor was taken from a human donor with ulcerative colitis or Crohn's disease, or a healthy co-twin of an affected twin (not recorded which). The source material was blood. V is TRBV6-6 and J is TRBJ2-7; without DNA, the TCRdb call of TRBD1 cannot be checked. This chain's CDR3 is CASSRQGSQSEQYF.